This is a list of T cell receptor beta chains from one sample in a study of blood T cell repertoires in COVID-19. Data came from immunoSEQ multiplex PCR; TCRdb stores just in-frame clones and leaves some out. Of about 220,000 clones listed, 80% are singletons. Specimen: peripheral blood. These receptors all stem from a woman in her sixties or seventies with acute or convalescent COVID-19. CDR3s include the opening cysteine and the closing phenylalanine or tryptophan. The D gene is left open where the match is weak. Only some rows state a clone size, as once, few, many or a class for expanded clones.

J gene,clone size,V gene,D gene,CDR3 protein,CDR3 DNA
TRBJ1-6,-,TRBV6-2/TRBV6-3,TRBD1,CASSYSPGTGESGIGLHF,TGTGCCAGCAGTTACTCGCCTGGGACAGGGGAGTCTGGAATTGGCCTCCACTTT
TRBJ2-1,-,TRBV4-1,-,CASSQEGRGLFNEQFF,TGCGCCAGCAGCCAAGAGGGGCGGGGCCTCTTCAATGAGCAGTTCTTC
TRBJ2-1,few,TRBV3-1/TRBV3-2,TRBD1,CASSRAGTGSYNEQFF,TGTGCCAGCAGCCGAGCAGGGACAGGGTCCTACAATGAGCAGTTCTTC
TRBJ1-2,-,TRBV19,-,CASSIDSNYGYTF,TGTGCCAGTAGTATAGACAGTAACTATGGCTACACCTTC
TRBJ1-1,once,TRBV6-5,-,CASSPPRGFTEAFF,TGTGCCAGCAGCCCCCCTCGGGGGTTTACTGAAGCTTTCTTT
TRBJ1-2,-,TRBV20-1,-,CSASDAPPSMGYTF,TGCAGTGCTAGTGACGCCCCTCCCTCTATGGGCTACACCTTC
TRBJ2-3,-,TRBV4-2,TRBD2,CASSQGTTSGGADTQYF,TGTGCCAGCAGCCAAGGAACTACTAGCGGGGGGGCAGATACGCAGTATTTT
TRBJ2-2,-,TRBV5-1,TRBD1,CASSPRTGAGELFF,TGCGCCAGCAGCCCGCGGACAGGGGCCGGGGAGCTGTTTTTT
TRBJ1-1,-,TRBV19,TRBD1,CASSIQGATEAFF,TGTGCCAGTAGTATCCAGGGGGCCACTGAAGCTTTCTTT
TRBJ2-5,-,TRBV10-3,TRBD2,CATQRSSGGETQYF,TGTGCCACCCAAAGGAGTAGCGGGGGGGAGACCCAGTACTTC
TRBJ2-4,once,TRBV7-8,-,CASSSEEQGGVIQYF,TGTGCCAGCAGTTCCGAAGAGCAGGGTGGGGTCATTCAGTACTTC
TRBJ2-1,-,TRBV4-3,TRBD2,CASSQKRGAPNEQFF,TGCGCCAGCAGCCAAAAGCGGGGGGCACCCAATGAGCAGTTCTTC
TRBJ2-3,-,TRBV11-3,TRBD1,CASSPGQGSTDTQYF,TGTGCCAGCAGCCCGGGACAGGGAAGCACAGATACGCAGTATTTT
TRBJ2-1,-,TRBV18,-,CASSPADNEQFF,TGTGCCAGCTCACCGGCAGACAATGAGCAGTTCTTC
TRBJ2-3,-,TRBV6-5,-,CASSYGASSTDTQYF,TGTGCCAGCAGTTACGGGGCAAGCAGCACAGATACGCAGTATTTT
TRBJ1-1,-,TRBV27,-,CASRAGMNTEASF,TGTGCCAGCAGAGCAGGGATGAACACTGAAGCTTCCTTT
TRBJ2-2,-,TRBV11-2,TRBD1,CASSRGQITGELFF,TGTGCCAGCAGCCGGGGACAGATCACCGGGGAGCTGTTTTTT
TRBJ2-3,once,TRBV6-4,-,CASSVNPGLTDTQYF,TGTGCCAGCAGTGTTAATCCTGGCCTCACAGATACGCAGTATTTT
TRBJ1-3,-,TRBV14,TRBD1,CASSPDSGGRNTIYF,TGTGCCAGCAGCCCAGACTCAGGGGGCAGAAACACCATATATTTT
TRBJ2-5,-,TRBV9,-,CASSVSPTPGETQYF,TGTGCCAGCAGCGTATCACCGACACCGGGGGAGACCCAGTACTTC
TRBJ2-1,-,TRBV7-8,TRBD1,CASSRDRGASYNEQFF,TGTGCCAGCAGCCGAGACAGGGGTGCGTCCTACAATGAGCAGTTCTTC
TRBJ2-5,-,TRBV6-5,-,CASTPEWETQYF,TGTGCCAGCACTCCGGAGTGGGAGACCCAGTACTTC
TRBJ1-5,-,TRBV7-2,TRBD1,CASSLGDRVTQPQHF,TGTGCCAGCAGCTTAGGGGACAGGGTGACGCAGCCCCAGCATTTT
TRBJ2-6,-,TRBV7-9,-,CASISNYRDWPTGANVLTF,TGTGCCAGCATCTCCAACTACCGGGACTGGCCTACGGGGGCCAACGTCCTGACTTTC
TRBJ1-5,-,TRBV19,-,CASSWRNQPQHF,TGTGCCAGTAGCTGGAGAAATCAGCCCCAGCATTTT
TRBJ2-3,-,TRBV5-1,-,CASSLVHSYGIGYTDTQYF,TGCGCCAGCAGCTTGGTGCATAGCTACGGCATAGGCTACACAGATACGCAGTATTTT
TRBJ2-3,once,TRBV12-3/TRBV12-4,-,CASSLSLADTQYF,TGTGCCAGCAGTTTAAGTCTAGCAGATACGCAGTATTTT
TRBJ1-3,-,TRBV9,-,CASSEGGNSGNTIYF,TGTGCCAGCAGCGAAGGGGGTAACTCTGGAAACACCATATATTTT
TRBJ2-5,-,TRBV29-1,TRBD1,CSVGQGRETQYF,TGCAGCGTGGGACAGGGGAGGGAGACCCAGTACTTC
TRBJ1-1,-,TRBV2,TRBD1,CASTLWGQGNTEAFF,TGTGCCAGCACCTTATGGGGACAGGGGAACACTGAAGCTTTCTTT
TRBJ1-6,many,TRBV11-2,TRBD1,CASSLEGALNSPLHF,TGTGCCAGCAGCTTGGAGGGGGCTCTAAATTCACCCCTCCACTTT
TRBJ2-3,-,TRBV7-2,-,CASSRTSTDTQYF,TGTGCCAGCAGCCGCACTAGCACAGATACGCAGTATTTT
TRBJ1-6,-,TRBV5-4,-,CASRQRGQGYNSPLHF,TGTGCCAGCAGACAAAGGGGCCAGGGGTATAATTCACCCCTCCACTTT
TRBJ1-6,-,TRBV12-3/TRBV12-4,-,CASKQGYSPLHF,TGTGCCAGCAAACAGGGTTATTCACCCCTCCACTTT
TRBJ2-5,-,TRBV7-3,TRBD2,CASSLTPAGGPGETQYF,TGTGCCAGCAGCTTAACCCCCGCGGGGGGGCCGGGGGAGACCCAGTACTTC
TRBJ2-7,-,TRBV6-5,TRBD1,CASRGTGPTYEQYF,TGTGCCAGCAGGGGGACAGGGCCGACCTACGAGCAGTACTTC
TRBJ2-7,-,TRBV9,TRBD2,CASSLGLAGDYEQYF,TGTGCCAGCAGCTTAGGACTAGCGGGGGACTACGAGCAGTACTTC
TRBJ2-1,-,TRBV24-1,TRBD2,CATSPPLAGGIGEQFF,TGTGCCACCTCGCCCCCCCTAGCGGGGGGGATCGGCGAGCAGTTCTTC
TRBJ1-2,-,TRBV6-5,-,CASRVGDNYGYTF,TGTGCCAGCAGGGTAGGAGATAACTATGGCTACACCTTC
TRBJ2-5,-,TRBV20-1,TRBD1,CSASIGTGFLETQYF,TGCAGTGCTAGTATCGGGACAGGGTTTCTGGAGACCCAGTACTTC
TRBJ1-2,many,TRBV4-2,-,CASSQVSGAGNYGYTF,TGTGCCAGCAGCCAAGTCTCAGGGGCGGGTAACTATGGCTACACCTTC
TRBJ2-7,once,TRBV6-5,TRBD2,CASSPPRGGSYEQYF,TGTGCCAGCAGCCCCCCCCGGGGGGGATCCTACGAGCAGTACTTC
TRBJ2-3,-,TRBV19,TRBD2,CASSPRLAGTFTDTQYF,TGTGCCAGTAGTCCTCGACTAGCGGGTACCTTCACAGATACGCAGTATTTT
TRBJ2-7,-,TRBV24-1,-,CATSDQGNHEQYF,TGTGCCACCAGTGATCAGGGGAACCACGAGCAGTACTTC
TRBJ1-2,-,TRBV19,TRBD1,CASSLTEGQGGGYTF,TGTGCCAGTAGTCTAACCGAGGGACAGGGTGGCGGCTACACCTTC